A single sample gave rise to the 10 T cell receptor beta chains below, sequenced in a study of blood T cells in healthy people across ages. PCR was performed a second time for roughly 6 to 12 cycles using a sample-barcoded 5' primer and a J-beta primer mix. TCRdb recomputed calls from the 5' RACE reads with MiXCR, one row per CDR3 protein. The sample shows 800,000 or so distinct CDR3 sequences, about 59% of them seen only once. The sequencing input was blood. The receptors derive from a man aged 30 to 45 in good health.

This clonotype has just a few counts. The rearrangement links TRBV4-3 to TRBJ1-4; D remains ambiguous. This CDR3 has 17 amino acids. With 0 bases removed from V and 5 bases from J, the gap between germline ends came to 16 bases. Germline lookup yields CDR1 LGHNA and CDR2 YSLEER. The CDR3 is CASSQESGLGANEKLFF. CDR3 nucleotides: TGCGCCAGCAGCCAAGAAAGTGGTCTGGGCGCGAATGAAAAACTGTTTTTT.

The rearrangement uses TRBV29-1 and TRBJ2-1, with 8 bases lining up with TRBD1. The CDR3 has 16 amino acids. V dropped 5 bases and J dropped 0; count of bases not matched to a gene: 9. The germline V gene encodes CDR1 SQVTM and CDR2 ANQGSEA. The CDR3 spells CSVFKRGTGSYNEQFF. CDR3 bases: TGCAGCGTTTTTAAGAGAGGGACAGGCTCCTACAATGAGCAGTTCTTC.

This clonotype was seen more than once but under ten times. In DNA, the CDR3 is TGTGCCAGCAGCTTAGGGGGGCTCGGGCAAGAGACCCAGTACTTC. Protein product: CASSLGGLGQETQYF. The rearrangement joins TRBV7-2 to TRBJ2-5; a possible D gene is TRBD1 (6 bases). CDR1 is SGHTA and CDR2 is FQGNSA in the germline V gene. CDR3 length equals 15 residues. Deletions cut 1 base from V and 2 bases from J, with 11 bases between.

V usage is TRBV4-3 and J usage is TRBJ2-1; a possible D gene is TRBD1 (6 bases). The V gene's germline CDR1 is LGHNA and CDR2 YSLEER. There are 15 residues in the CDR3. Between the trimmed V and J ends, which lost 2 bases and 4 bases, there was a span of 12 bases. CDR3 in amino acids: CASSQRQDSYNEQFF. The CDR3 nucleotides are TGCGCCAGCAGCCAAAGGCAGGACAGTTACAATGAGCAGTTCTTC.

In this sample, this clonotype turned up a few times. J is TRBJ2-1 and V is TRBV6-6; D remains unclear. The length of the CDR3 is 16 residues. Germline loops: CDR1 MNHNY, CDR2 SVGAGI (reference sequence). V lost 0 bases to trimming and J lost 6 bases, with 15 bases between them. CDR3 sequence: CASSYSKAGSRNEQFF. In DNA, the CDR3 is TGTGCCAGCAGTTACTCGAAGGCAGGATCTCGCAATGAGCAGTTCTTC.

The CDR3 DNA follows: TGTGCCAGCAGCTTGGCGAATGGCTACACCTTC. Translation gives CASSLANGYTF. V usage is TRBV5-5 and J usage is TRBJ1-2; D uncertain. The CDR3 length is 11 residues. Trimming left V 0 bases short and J 6 bases short, with 3 bases between. From germline, CDR1 is SGHKS and CDR2 YYEKEE (reference sequence).

The V call is TRBV7-9, the J call TRBJ1-4, with 7 bases matching TRBD1. Unmatched junction bases numbered 6, after V lost 7 bases and J lost 7 bases. CDR3 size: 13 residues. Per germline, CDR1 SEHNR and CDR2 FQNEAQ (reference sequence). The CDR3 reads CASTPTGSEKLFF. The CDR3 coding sequence is TGTGCCAGCACCCCGACAGGGAGTGAAAAACTGTTTTTT.

This chain joins TRBV20-1 and TRBJ2-5; 7 bases are shared with TRBD2. The V gene end was trimmed by 0 bases and the J gene end by 5 bases; junction bases not matched to a gene: 15. The V gene's germline CDR1 is DFQATT and CDR2 SNEGSKA (reference sequence). This CDR3 has 17 amino acids. The CDR3 protein is CSARDVGSGDLQETQYF. In nucleotides, the CDR3 is TGCAGTGCTAGAGATGTCGGAAGCGGGGACCTCCAGGAGACCCAGTACTTC.

This clonotype was seen a single time. In DNA, the CDR3 is TGTGCCAGCACCGACTTAGGCGAGCAGTACTTC. Protein product: CASTDLGEQYF. The chain employs TRBV28 and TRBJ2-4; no definite D call. The better agreement between TRBJ2-7 and the DNA end casts doubt on the J call. The CDR3 contains 11 residues. Germline CDR1 is MDHEN and CDR2 is SYDVKM.

In this sample, this clonotype turned up a few times. This chain links TRBV11-2 with TRBJ2-4; a weak D match, TRBD2 (6 bases). The germline V gene has CDR1 SGHAT and CDR2 FQNNGV. CDR3 size: 17 residues. The V gene lost 4 bases and the J gene lost 1 base, with 17 bases spanning the gap. DNA for the CDR3: TGTGCCAGCAGCTCGGGTGTCACGGCGGGGGCCAAAAACATTCAGTACTTC. As protein: CASSSGVTAGAKNIQYF.